Below, 14 T cell receptor beta chains from the same sample are listed, as sequenced in a study of T cell responses to AZD1222 COVID-19 vaccine. TCRdb's table, derived via immunoSEQ multiplex PCR, lists solely in-frame clones and lacks some. Of 150,000 to 180,000 clones in the sample, about 85% were seen once. This sample comprised peripheral blood, obtained on day 0 of AZD1222 vaccination. The receptors derive from an adult in good health.

The chain links TRBV4-3 to TRBJ2-2; 7 positions match TRBD2. The V segment lost 1 base and the J segment 8 bases; nucleotides outside the gene matches: 7. Germline CDR1 reads LGHNA; CDR2 reads YSLEER. This CDR3 has 15 amino acids. The CDR3: CASSQASGAGGELFF. The CDR3 DNA follows: TGCGCCAGCAGCCAAGCGAGCGGGGCCGGGGGGGAGCTGTTTTTT.

The genes are TRBV7-9 and TRBJ2-2; TRBD1 aligns across 7 bases. This CDR3 comprises 15 residues. The J segment lost 2 bases and the V segment lost 6 bases, leaving 6 bases of the junction unmatched. Per the germline V gene, CDR1 is SEHNR and CDR2 is FQNEAQ (reference sequence). CDR3 in DNA: TGTGCCAGCAGAAGGGGACAGTCTAACACCGGGGAGCTGTTTTTT. Amino acids: CASRRGQSNTGELFF.

The chain is built from TRBV7-9 and TRBJ2-4, with 7 bases matching TRBD2. V dropped 2 bases and J dropped 3; count of bases not matched to a gene: 1. The length of the CDR3 is 14 residues. The germline gives CDR1 SEHNR, CDR2 FQNEAQ (reference sequence). The CDR3 spells CASSLSGDKNIQYF. CDR3 nucleotides: TGTGCCAGCAGCTTAAGCGGGGACAAAAACATTCAGTACTTC.

This chain uses TRBV27 with TRBJ2-2; 9 bases match TRBD2. The CDR3 length is 16 residues. The junction had 9 bases not matched to a gene; V was cut back by 6 bases and J by 4 bases. Germline loops: CDR1 MNHEY, CDR2 SMNVEV (reference sequence). CDR3 DNA sequence: TGTGCCAGCAGGACCGGGACTAGCACCTCCACCGGGGAGCTGTTTTTT. Encoded protein: CASRTGTSTSTGELFF.

The rearrangement joins TRBV25-1 to TRBJ1-6; TRBD1 matches at 7 bases. In germline, CDR1 is MGHDK, CDR2 SYGVNS. Trimming removed 1 base from V and 10 bases from J; junction bases left unmatched: 4. The length of the CDR3 is 14 residues. CDR3 amino acids: CASSELRGQSPLHF. CDR3 sequence (DNA): TGTGCCAGCAGTGAATTGAGGGGGCAGTCACCCCTCCACTTT.

This chain connects TRBV10-1 to TRBJ1-6; a weak D match, TRBD1 (5 bases). The V gene's germline CDR1 is WNHNN and CDR2 SYGVQD (reference sequence). This CDR3 is built from 16 residues. V was pared by 6 bases and J by 2 bases, with 14 bases between. The CDR3 sequence: CASRGGEWAYNSPLHF. CDR3 nucleotide sequence: TGCGCCAGCAGGGGGGGAGAGTGGGCCTATAATTCACCCCTCCACTTT.

The chain carries TRBV27 and TRBJ2-6; TRBD2 aligns across 8 bases. With V trimmed by 8 bases and J by 4 bases, 16 bases remained unmatched. CDR3 length: 18 residues. Germline V lookup: CDR1 MNHEY, CDR2 SMNVEV (reference sequence). In nucleotides, the CDR3 is TGTGCCAGCTGCCTCTCGGGAGGGAACCTCGGGGGGGCCAACGTCCTGACTTTC. Residues: CASCLSGGNLGGANVLTF.

This clone was seen a single time. The V call is TRBV7-2, the J call TRBJ1-5; D not resolved. V was cut by 1 base and J by 7 bases, with 11 bases left in between. This CDR3 has 14 residues. The germline V gene has CDR1 SGHTA and CDR2 FQGNSA. CDR3 nucleotides: TGTGCCAGCAGCTTAGACCCGTTGGGGCAGCCCCAGCATTTT. Protein sequence: CASSLDPLGQPQHF. The full variable domain, in which reference TRBV7-2 and TRBJ1-5 provide the parts outside the CDR3, is GAGVSQSPSNKVTEKGKDVELRCDPISGHTALYWYRQSLGQGLEFLIYFQGNSAPDKSGLPSDRFSAERTGGSVSTLTIQRTQQEDSAVYLCASSLDPLGQPQHFGDGTRLSIL.

In its sample, this clone was seen a few times. The chain is built from TRBV27 and TRBJ1-3, with a weak D call TRBD1 (5 bases). Germline loops: CDR1 MNHEY, CDR2 SMNVEV (reference sequence). The CDR3 loop spans 20 amino acids. Trimming shortened V by 0 bases and J by 0 bases, and 21 bases separated the two germline ends. The CDR3 DNA sequence: TGTGCCAGCAGTTTATCTTCCACCCCTTCACAGGTTCGCTCTGGAAACACCATATATTTT. It specifies CASSLSSTPSQVRSGNTIYF.

The chain has TRBV28 and TRBJ1-5; D remains unclear. The germline CDR1 and CDR2 sequences are MDHEN and SYDVKM. V lost 4 bases and J 1 base, leaving 5 bases between the germline ends. There are 13 residues in the CDR3. CDR3 DNA: TGTGCCAGCAGTTCTTTGAGCAATCAGCCCCAGCATTTT. Translation: CASSSLSNQPQHF.

The J gene is TRBJ2-7, the V gene TRBV4-3; TRBD1 is a possible D gene (7 bases). The CDR3 is 14 amino acids. Germline V gene sequence: CDR1 LGHNA, CDR2 YSLEER. With 0 bases removed from V and 4 bases from J, the gap between germline ends came to 10 bases. CDR3 region: CASSQEPGGYEQYF. In DNA, the CDR3 is TGCGCCAGCAGCCAAGAACCAGGGGGGTACGAGCAGTACTTC.

V is TRBV19 and J is TRBJ1-5; 7 bases are shared with TRBD1. Germline lookup yields CDR1 LNHDA and CDR2 SQIVND (reference sequence). J lost 3 bases, V lost 4 bases, and 6 bases had no gene match. The CDR3 runs to 15 residues. The DNA of the CDR3 is TGTGCCAGTAGTACGACAGGGATGAACAATCAGCCCCAGCATTTT. Translation gives CASSTTGMNNQPQHF.

This chain links TRBV10-3 with TRBJ2-1; no clear D. Germline values: CDR1 ENHRY, CDR2 SYGVKD. The CDR3 loop spans 12 amino acids. Trimming left V 8 bases short and J 7 bases short, with 12 bases between. The CDR3 DNA reads as TGTGCCATCTCTCCAGGAGAGAATGAGCAGTTCTTC. Its translation: CAISPGENEQFF.

The chain employs TRBV2 and TRBJ1-5; a weak D match, TRBD1 (6 bases). CDR3 size: 15 residues. V shed 5 bases and J shed 5 bases, with 16 bases lying between them. The V gene's germline CDR1 is SNHLY and CDR2 FYNNEI. This chain's CDR3 is CASSKSGDAYQPQHF. The CDR3 DNA sequence: TGTGCCAGCAGTAAATCAGGGGATGCGTATCAGCCCCAGCATTTT.